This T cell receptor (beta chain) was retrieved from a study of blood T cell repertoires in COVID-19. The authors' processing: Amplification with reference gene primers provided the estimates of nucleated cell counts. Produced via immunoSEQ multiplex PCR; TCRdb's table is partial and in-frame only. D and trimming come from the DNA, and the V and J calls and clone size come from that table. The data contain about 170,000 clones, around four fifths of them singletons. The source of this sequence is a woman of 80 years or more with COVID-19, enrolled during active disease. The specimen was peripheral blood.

The chain's CDR3 is CASSETRYEQFF. The CDR3 DNA follows: TGTGCCAGCAGTGAAACTCGGTATGAGCAGTTCTTC. V usage is TRBV2 and J usage is TRBJ2-1, with D unclear. Trimming took 2 bases from V and 8 from J, leaving 7 bases between them. Germline-derived CDR1 and CDR2 are SNHLY and FYNNEI. CDR3 length equals 12 residues.